This TCR beta chain was identified during a study of blood T cells in healthy people across ages. The sample providers were healthy Caucasian people from Russia, aged about 6 to 95. The second PCR ran about 6 to 12 cycles with a sample-barcoded 5' primer and J-beta primers. A template-switch adaptor that had 12 random nucleotides put a tag on each cDNA molecule. Every sample gave at least 2.5 million paired-end reads containing CDR3. TCRdb fed the 5' RACE reads into MiXCR, producing one record per CDR3 protein. The sample consists of about 290,000 distinct CDR3 sequences, roughly a quarter of them appearing once. V lost 0 bases to trimming and J lost 7 bases, with 16 bases between them. Germline V CDR1 and CDR2: LGHDT, YNNKEL (reference sequence). The CDR3 has 16 amino acids. Study results and caveats: As age increased, TCR beta diversity per million T cells fell in a roughly linear fashion.

As concerns this clonotype: The antigen remains undetermined.

The clonotype comes from a woman in her seventies in good health. The sample taken for sequencing was blood. This rearrangement joins TRBV3-1 to TRBJ1-3; D is undetermined. The CDR3 reads CASSQESGTKGNTIYF. The CDR3 region has the DNA TGTGCCAGCAGCCAAGAATCGGGCACCAAAGGGAACACCATATATTTT.